This entry is about one T cell receptor (beta chain). Clones were read by immunoSEQ multiplex PCR, and TCRdb kept only the in-frame ones, dropping some. The profile shows more than 300,000 clones, 80% to 90% of them singletons. The data belong to a study of blood T cell repertoires in COVID-19. Germline values: CDR1 MRHNA, CDR2 SNTAGT. The V gene lost 4 bases and the J gene lost 1 base, with 7 bases spanning the gap. This CDR3 spans 13 amino acids. This chain uses TRBV6-4 with TRBJ1-1, with D possibly matching TRBD1 (5 bases). The origin of this receptor is a woman aged 30 to 39 with COVID-19, enrolled during active disease. Sequencing used peripheral blood. CDR3 protein: CASSAQGNTEAFF. The CDR3 region has the DNA TGTGCCAGCAGTGCGCAGGGGAACACTGAAGCTTTCTTT.